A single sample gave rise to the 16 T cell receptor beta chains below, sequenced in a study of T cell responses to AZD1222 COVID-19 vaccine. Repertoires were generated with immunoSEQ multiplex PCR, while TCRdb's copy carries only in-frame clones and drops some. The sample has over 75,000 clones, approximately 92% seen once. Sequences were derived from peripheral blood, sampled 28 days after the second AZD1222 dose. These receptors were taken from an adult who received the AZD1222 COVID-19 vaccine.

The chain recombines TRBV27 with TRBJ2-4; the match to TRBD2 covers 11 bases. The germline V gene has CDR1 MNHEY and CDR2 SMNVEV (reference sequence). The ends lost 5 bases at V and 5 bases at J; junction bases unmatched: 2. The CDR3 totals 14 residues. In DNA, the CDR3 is TGTGCCAGCAGTCCGACTAGCGGGGAAAACATTCAGTACTTC. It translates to CASSPTSGENIQYF.

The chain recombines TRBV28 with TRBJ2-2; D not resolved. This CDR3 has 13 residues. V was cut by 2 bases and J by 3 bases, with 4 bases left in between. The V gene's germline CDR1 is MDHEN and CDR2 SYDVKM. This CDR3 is CASSLVDTGELFF. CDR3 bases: TGTGCCAGCAGTTTAGTCGACACCGGGGAGCTGTTTTTT.

The CDR3 reads CASGSLISYEQYF. CDR3 DNA: TGTGCTAGTGGTTCCCTTATCTCCTACGAGCAGTACTTC. The chain couples TRBV12-5 to TRBJ2-7; no clear D. V shed 4 bases and J shed 0 bases, with 7 bases lying between them. Per germline, CDR1 LGHNT and CDR2 FRNRAP. The CDR3 sequence is 13 residues long.

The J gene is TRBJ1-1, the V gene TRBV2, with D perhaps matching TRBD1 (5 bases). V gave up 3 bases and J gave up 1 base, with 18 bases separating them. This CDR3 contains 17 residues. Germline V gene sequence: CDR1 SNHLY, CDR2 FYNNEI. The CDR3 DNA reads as TGTGCCAGCAGTGATGGGGGATGGGGGTATCCGAACACTGAAGCTTTCTTT. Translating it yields CASSDGGWGYPNTEAFF.

As DNA, the CDR3 is TGTGCCAGCAGCTTAGAAGGGGGGGCTTACAATGAGCAGTTCTTC. Amino acid sequence: CASSLEGGAYNEQFF. The V gene is TRBV11-3, the J gene TRBJ2-1; D might be TRBD2 (7 bases). The CDR3 runs to 15 residues. With 0 bases removed from V and 4 bases from J, the gap between germline ends came to 10 bases. Germline V gene lookup returns CDR1 SGHNT and CDR2 YENEEA.

For the CDR3, the DNA is TGCGCCAGCAGCTTGAAGCCAGGGACAGATACGCAGTATTTT. Translating it yields CASSLKPGTDTQYF. This chain uses TRBV5-1 with TRBJ2-3, with a weak D call TRBD1 (5 bases). Germline V gene sequence: CDR1 SGHRS, CDR2 YFSETQ. V shed 1 base and J shed 3 bases, with 9 bases lying between them. The CDR3 is 14 amino acids.

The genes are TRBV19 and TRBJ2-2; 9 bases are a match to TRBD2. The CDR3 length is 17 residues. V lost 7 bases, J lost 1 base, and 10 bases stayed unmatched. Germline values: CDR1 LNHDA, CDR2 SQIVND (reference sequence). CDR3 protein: CASTPERGAVNTGELFF. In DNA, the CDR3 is TGTGCCAGTACACCCGAGCGGGGGGCTGTGAACACCGGGGAGCTGTTTTTT.

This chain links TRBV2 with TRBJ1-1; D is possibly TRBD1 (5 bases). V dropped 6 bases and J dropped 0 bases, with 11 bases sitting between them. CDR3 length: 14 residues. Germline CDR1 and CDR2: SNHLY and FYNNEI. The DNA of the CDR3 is TGTGCCAGCAGCCACAGGACCATGAACACTGAAGCTTTCTTT. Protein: CASSHRTMNTEAFF. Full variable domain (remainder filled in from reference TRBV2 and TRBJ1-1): EPEVTQTPSHQVTQMGQEVILRCVPISNHLYFYWYRQILGQKVEFLVSFYNNEISEKSEIFDDQFSVERPDGSNFTLKIRSTKLEDSAMYFCASSHRTMNTEAFFGQGTRLTVV.

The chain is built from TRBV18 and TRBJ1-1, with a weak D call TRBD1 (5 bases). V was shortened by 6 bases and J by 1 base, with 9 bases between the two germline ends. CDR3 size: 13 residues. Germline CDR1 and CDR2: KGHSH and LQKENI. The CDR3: CASSWDPNTEAFF. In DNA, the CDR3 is TGTGCCAGCTCCTGGGACCCGAACACTGAAGCTTTCTTT.

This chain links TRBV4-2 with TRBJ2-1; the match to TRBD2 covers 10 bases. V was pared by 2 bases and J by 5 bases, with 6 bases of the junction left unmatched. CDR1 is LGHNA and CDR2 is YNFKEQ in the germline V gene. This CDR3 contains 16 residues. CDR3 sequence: CASSQPSGSSNNEQFF. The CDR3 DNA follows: TGTGCCAGCAGCCAACCTAGCGGGAGTAGCAACAATGAGCAGTTCTTC.

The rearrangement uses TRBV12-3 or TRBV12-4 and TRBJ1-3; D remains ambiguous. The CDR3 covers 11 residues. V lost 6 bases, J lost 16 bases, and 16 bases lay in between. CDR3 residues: CASSLVEDLYF. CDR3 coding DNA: TGTGCCAGCAGCCTTGTGGAGGATCTTTATTTT.

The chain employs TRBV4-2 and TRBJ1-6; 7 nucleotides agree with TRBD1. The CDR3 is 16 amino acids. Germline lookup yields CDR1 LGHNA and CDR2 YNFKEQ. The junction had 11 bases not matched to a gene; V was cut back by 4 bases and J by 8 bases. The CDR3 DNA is TGTGCCAGCAGCCGCCCCTTTTCCCAGGGGGATTCACCCCTCCACTTT. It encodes CASSRPFSQGDSPLHF.

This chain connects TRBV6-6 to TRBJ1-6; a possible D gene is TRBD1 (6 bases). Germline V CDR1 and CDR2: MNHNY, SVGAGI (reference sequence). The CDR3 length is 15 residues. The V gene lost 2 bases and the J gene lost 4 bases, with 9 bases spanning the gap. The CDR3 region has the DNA TGTGCCAGCAGTTACCAGGACAGATATAATTCACCCCTCCACTTT. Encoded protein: CASSYQDRYNSPLHF.

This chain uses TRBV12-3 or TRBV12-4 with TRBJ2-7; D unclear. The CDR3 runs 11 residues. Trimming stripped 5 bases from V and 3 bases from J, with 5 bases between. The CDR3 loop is CASSDNYEQYF. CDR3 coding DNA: TGTGCCAGCAGTGACAACTACGAGCAGTACTTC.

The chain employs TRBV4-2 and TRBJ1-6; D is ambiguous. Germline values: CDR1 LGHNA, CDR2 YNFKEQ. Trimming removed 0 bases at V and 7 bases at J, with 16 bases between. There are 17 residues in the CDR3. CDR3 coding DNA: TGTGCCAGCAGCCAAGATAGTTGGCAGGATGGAAATTCACCCCTCCACTTT. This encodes CASSQDSWQDGNSPLHF.

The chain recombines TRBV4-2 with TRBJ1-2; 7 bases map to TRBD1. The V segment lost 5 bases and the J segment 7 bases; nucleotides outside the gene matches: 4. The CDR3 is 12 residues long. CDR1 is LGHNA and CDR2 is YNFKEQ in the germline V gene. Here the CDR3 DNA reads TGTGCCAGCAGCTCACAGGGGTCTGGCTACACCTTC. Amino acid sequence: CASSSQGSGYTF.